Below are 25 T cell receptor beta chains sequenced from a single sample in a study of patients and donors after allogeneic stem cell transplantation. Via MiXCR, TCRdb re-called the RT-PCR reads, giving one row per CDR3 protein. Of 50,000 to 60,000 distinct CDR3 sequences detected, about an eighth appear once; the ten largest clones hold roughly a third. The sequencing input was blood, either unsorted or a sorted T cell fraction (not recorded which). The source is a human donor who was either an allogeneic HSCT recipient or a stem cell or donor lymphocyte infusion donor (not recorded which). It is not recorded whose cells these are; they may come from a transplant donor.

In this sample, this clonotype turned up a few times. J is TRBJ2-3 and V is TRBV20-1, with 13 nucleotides matching TRBD2. Germline V gene data show CDR1 as DFQATT and CDR2 as SNEGSKA (reference sequence). The V segment lost 5 bases and the J segment 0 bases; nucleotides outside the gene matches: 8. This CDR3 has 17 amino acids. CDR3 amino acids: CSADGTSGTTSTDTQYF. The CDR3 DNA reads as TGCAGTGCTGATGGGACTAGCGGGACCACTAGCACAGATACGCAGTATTTT.

This chain uses TRBV30 with TRBJ2-1; tentative D call: TRBD1 (6 bases). Germline V gives CDR1 GTSNPN, CDR2 SVGIG (reference sequence). This CDR3 has 15 amino acids. Trimming shortened V by 1 base and J by 6 bases, and 16 bases separated the two germline ends. DNA for the CDR3: TGTGCCTGGAGTGGTTTATGGGGGCGCGGCAATGAGCAGTTCTTC. This sequence encodes CAWSGLWGRGNEQFF.

This chain joins TRBV2 and TRBJ2-2, with D possibly TRBD1 on 6 matching bases. Germline CDR1 SNHLY, CDR2 FYNNEI. The CDR3 runs to 13 residues. V lost 8 bases and J 4 bases, leaving 11 bases between the germline ends. CDR3 nucleotide sequence: TGTGCCAGCTTGGGCAGGGGCACCGGGGAGCTGTTTTTT. The encoded protein is CASLGRGTGELFF.

The table lists this clonotype with many counts. V gene TRBV12-3 or TRBV12-4 combines with J gene TRBJ1-2; possibly TRBD1 for D (5 bases). The CDR3 contains 15 residues. Trimming pared 9 bases from V and 5 bases from J, leaving 22 bases between. CDR3 protein: CASRKGTALGYGYTF. The CDR3 region has the DNA TGTGCCAGTCGTAAAGGGACGGCGCTTGGTTATGGCTACACCTTC.

This clonotype turned up a few times. The chain joins TRBV5-1 to TRBJ1-2, with no clear D. The ends were cut back, 1 base at V and 3 bases at J, with 7 bases in the middle. The CDR3 has 13 amino acids. Germline V CDR1 and CDR2: SGHRS, YFSETQ. CDR3 in amino acids: CASSLRVDYGYTF. The CDR3 DNA follows: TGCGCCAGCAGCTTGAGGGTGGACTATGGCTACACCTTC. The whole variable domain, remainder taken from reference TRBV5-1 and TRBJ1-2, is KAGVTQTPRYLIKTRGQQVTLSCSPISGHRSVSWYQQTPGQGLQFLFEYFSETQRNKGNFPGRFSGRQFSNSRSEMNVSTLELGDSALYLCASSLRVDYGYTFGSGTRLTVV.

This clonotype showed up many times. The chain joins TRBV27 to TRBJ1-4, with D maybe TRBD1 (6 bases). Germline CDR1 MNHEY, CDR2 SMNVEV (reference sequence). The CDR3 is 17 amino acids. Trimming shortened V by 2 bases and J by 1 base, and 14 bases separated the two germline ends. In DNA, the CDR3 is TGTGCCAGCAGTTTAAAGGGGGGCGGGATAACTAATGAAAAACTGTTTTTT. Its translation: CASSLKGGGITNEKLFF.

This clonotype was observed many times. The genes are TRBV20-1 and TRBJ1-1, with D maybe TRBD1 (5 bases). The germline V and J ends were trimmed by 5 bases and 5 bases, with 15 bases remaining between them. CDR3 length: 13 residues. Looked up from germline, CDR1 is DFQATT and CDR2 is SNEGSKA (reference sequence). For the CDR3, the DNA is TGCAGTGCTGTATGGGGGAGGGAAACTGAAGCTTTCTTT. As protein: CSAVWGRETEAFF.

There are a few counts of this clonotype. V and J are TRBV6-5 and TRBJ2-1; 7 bases are shared with TRBD1. The CDR3 is 18 amino acids. V lost 0 bases to trimming and J lost 4 bases; unmatched junction nucleotides: 12. Germline values: CDR1 MNHEY, CDR2 SVGAGI. CDR3 sequence (DNA): TGTGCCAGCAGTTACTCACGTGTCCGGGACAGATCTTACAATGAGCAGTTCTTC. It specifies CASSYSRVRDRSYNEQFF.

This clonotype appeared many times. The gene calls are TRBV12-3 or TRBV12-4 and TRBJ2-7; TRBD2 is a possible D gene (6 bases). V lost 5 bases, J lost 1 base, and 18 bases lay in between. There are 16 residues in the CDR3. The CDR3 DNA reads TGTGCCAGCAGTCCCCAGCGTTCGGGAGTTTCCTACGAGCAGTACTTC. Encoded protein: CASSPQRSGVSYEQYF.

This sequence joins TRBV25-1 and TRBJ2-3; possible D gene TRBD1, 5 bases. V shed 1 base and J shed 4 bases, with 21 bases lying between them. This CDR3 comprises 18 residues. Germline V lookup: CDR1 MGHDK, CDR2 SYGVNS. This CDR3 is CASSELGPGDLGADTQYF. DNA of the CDR3: TGTGCCAGCAGTGAATTAGGCCCCGGTGATCTAGGGGCAGATACGCAGTATTTT.

This clonotype showed up just a few times. The chain employs TRBV18 and TRBJ1-6; D not certain. Per germline, CDR1 KGHSH and CDR2 LQKENI. Trimming shortened V by 10 bases and J by 3 bases, and 10 bases separated the two germline ends. The CDR3 has 13 amino acids. The DNA of the CDR3 is TGTGCCACCGGAGAGCACTATAATTCACCCCTCCACTTT. This translates into CATGEHYNSPLHF.

This clonotype came up many times. This chain links TRBV20-1 with TRBJ1-5; 7 positions agree with TRBD1. This CDR3 contains 14 residues. Losses at the gene ends were 5 bases for V and 1 base for J; bases not matched to a gene: 5. CDR1 and CDR2 from the germline V gene are DFQATT and SNEGSKA (reference sequence). The chain's CDR3 is CSAVQGWSNQPQHF. The CDR3 DNA follows: TGCAGTGCTGTACAGGGGTGGAGCAATCAGCCCCAGCATTTT.

This clonotype has a count of ten or more. The rearrangement joins TRBV15 to TRBJ1-2, with a possible D match to TRBD1 (5 bases). V dropped 0 bases and J dropped 5 bases, with 10 bases sitting between them. The CDR3 totals 14 residues. In germline, CDR1 is LNHNV, CDR2 YYDKDF (reference sequence). CDR3 in DNA: TGTGCCACCAGCAGAGAGATAGGGGAATATGGCTACACCTTC. This translates into CATSREIGEYGYTF.

This clonotype was seen only a few times. CDR3 in DNA: TGTGCCAGCAGCTTAGGACAGGGGGCGGGTAATGAGCAGTTCTTC. It is translated as CASSLGQGAGNEQFF. The rearrangement uses TRBV7-8 and TRBJ2-1; 10 bases map to TRBD1. The CDR3 extends over 15 amino acids. Germline V gene sequence: CDR1 SGHVS, CDR2 FQNEAQ. V was clipped by 1 base and J by 7 bases; unmatched bases: 4.

This clonotype was seen a handful of times. V gene TRBV19 combines with J gene TRBJ1-2; 9 bases fit TRBD1. The V gene's germline CDR1 is LNHDA and CDR2 SQIVND (reference sequence). The CDR3 length is 16 residues. The J segment lost 6 bases and the V segment lost 5 bases, leaving 13 bases of the junction unmatched. The CDR3 coding sequence is TGTGCCAGTAGTCACGCCGGGACAGGGCACGCGCATGGCTACACCTTC. Its translation: CASSHAGTGHAHGYTF. The full variable domain, its missing parts supplied by reference TRBV19 and TRBJ1-2, is DGGITQSPKYLFRKEGQNVTLSCEQNLNHDAMYWYRQDPGQGLRLIYYSQIVNDFQKGDIAEGYSVSREKKESFPLTVTSAQKNPTAFYLCASSHAGTGHAHGYTFGSGTRLTVV.

This clonotype was seen more than once but under ten times. The chain employs TRBV24-1 and TRBJ2-2; the match to TRBD1 covers 9 bases. V gave up 5 bases and J gave up 6 bases; unmatched junction bases: 12. Germline V gene lookup returns CDR1 KGHDR and CDR2 SFDVKD. There are 17 residues in the CDR3. The DNA for the CDR3 is TGTGCCACCAGTGCAGGGACAGGGAGACTAAACGCCGGGGAGCTGTTTTTT. Protein sequence: CATSAGTGRLNAGELFF.

This clonotype was recorded a few times. The V and J genes are TRBV11-2 and TRBJ2-1, with TRBD2 matching over 12 bases. The junction had 14 bases not matched to a gene; V was cut back by 4 bases and J by 10 bases. The CDR3 spans 17 residues. The germline V gene has CDR1 SGHAT and CDR2 FQNNGV. In DNA, the CDR3 is TGTGCCAGCAGCTCCCGACTAGCGGGAGACGAGGTGTGGGAGCAGTTCTTC. It yields the protein CASSSRLAGDEVWEQFF.

This clonotype has at least ten counts. This chain joins TRBV29-1 and TRBJ1-1; D remains ambiguous. Per the germline V gene, CDR1 is SQVTM and CDR2 is ANQGSEA. V was shortened by 4 bases and J by 5 bases, with 8 bases between the two germline ends. The CDR3 is made up of 11 amino acids. Written as DNA, the CDR3 is TGCAGCGTTGTACTGGGGACTGAAGCTTTCTTT. Amino acid sequence: CSVVLGTEAFF. Filled out from reference TRBV29-1 and TRBJ1-1, the complete variable domain reads SAVISQKPSRDICQRGTSLTIQCQVDSQVTMMFWYRQQPGQSLTLIATANQGSEATYESGFVIDKFPISRPNLTFSTLTVSNMSPEDSSIYLCSVVLGTEAFFGQGTRLTVV.

The chain employs TRBV20-1 and TRBJ1-3; D gene ambiguous. Looked up from germline, CDR1 is DFQATT and CDR2 is SNEGSKA (reference sequence). This CDR3 contains 14 residues. Trimming took off 4 bases at V and 0 bases at J, with 10 bases between the two ends. CDR3 in amino acids: CSATHYLSGNTIYF. Written as DNA, the CDR3 is TGCAGTGCTACCCACTACCTCTCTGGAAACACCATATATTTT.

This clonotype was seen ten or more times. This rearrangement joins TRBV5-1 to TRBJ1-2; D is unresolved. Germline CDR1 reads SGHRS; CDR2 reads YFSETQ. Between the trimmed V and J ends, which lost 5 bases and 5 bases, there was a span of 13 bases. This CDR3 is built from 13 residues. CDR3 region: CASSNKGGYGYTF. The CDR3 DNA reads as TGCGCCAGCAGTAACAAGGGTGGATATGGCTACACCTTC.

This clonotype was observed many times. The genes are TRBV6-5 and TRBJ2-1; TRBD2 matches at 9 bases. J gave up 3 bases and V 10 bases, and 16 bases lay outside the gene matches. The CDR3 is 17 amino acids. CDR1 is MNHEY and CDR2 is SVGAGI in the germline V gene. The CDR3, as DNA: TGTGCCACCACGACCGTCGGTAGCGGGAGAATCTACAATGAGCAGTTCTTC. Its translation: CATTTVGSGRIYNEQFF.

Ten or more counts support this clonotype. J is TRBJ1-2 and V is TRBV10-3; perhaps TRBD1 as D (6 bases). The germline CDR1 and CDR2 sequences are ENHRY and SYGVKD. There are 13 residues in the CDR3. Trimming took off 11 bases at V and 8 bases at J, with 21 bases between the two ends. The CDR3 nucleotides read TGTGCCTCGACCGGGACACCTCAAGCGGGCTACACCTTC. It encodes CASTGTPQAGYTF.

The chain combines TRBV5-5 with TRBJ2-5; D is uncertain. The CDR3 sequence is 14 residues long. V was pared by 4 bases and J by 1 base, with 11 bases between. Germline CDR1 and CDR2: SGHKS and YYEKEE (reference sequence). In DNA form, the CDR3 reads TGTGCCAGCAGCCCGGATGAAGGCCAAGAGACCCAGTACTTC. Translation: CASSPDEGQETQYF.

This clonotype occurred a few times. The chain uses TRBV5-1 and TRBJ2-1; TRBD2 matches 13 bases. V was clipped by 7 bases and J by 9 bases; unmatched bases: 4. Germline CDR1 is SGHRS and CDR2 is YFSETQ. CDR3 size: 13 residues. CDR3 residues: CASELAGGGEQFF. CDR3 nucleotides: TGCGCCAGCGAACTAGCGGGAGGGGGTGAGCAGTTCTTC.

V is TRBV27 and J is TRBJ2-7, with D unresolved. The CDR3 extends over 13 amino acids. Germline V gene data show CDR1 as MNHEY and CDR2 as SMNVEV (reference sequence). The V and J ends lost 3 bases and 7 bases respectively, with 13 bases between them. The CDR3 is CASSLSSLREQYF. As DNA, the CDR3 is TGTGCCAGCAGTTTGTCCAGCCTGAGGGAGCAGTACTTC.